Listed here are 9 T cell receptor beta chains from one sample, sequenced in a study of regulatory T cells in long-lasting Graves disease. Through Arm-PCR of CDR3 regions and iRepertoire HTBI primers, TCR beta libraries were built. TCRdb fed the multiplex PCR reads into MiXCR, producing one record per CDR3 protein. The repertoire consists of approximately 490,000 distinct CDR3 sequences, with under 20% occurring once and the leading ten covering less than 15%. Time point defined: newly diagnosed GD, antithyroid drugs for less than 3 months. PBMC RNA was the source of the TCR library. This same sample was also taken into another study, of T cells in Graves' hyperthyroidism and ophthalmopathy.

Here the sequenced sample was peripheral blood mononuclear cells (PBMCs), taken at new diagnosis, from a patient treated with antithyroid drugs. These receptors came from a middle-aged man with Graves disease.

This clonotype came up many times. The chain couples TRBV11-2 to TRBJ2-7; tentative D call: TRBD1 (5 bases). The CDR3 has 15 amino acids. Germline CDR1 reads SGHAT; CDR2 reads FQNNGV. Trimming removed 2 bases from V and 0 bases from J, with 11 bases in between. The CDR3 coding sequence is TGTGCCAGCAGCTTACAAACGACAGCCTCCTACGAGCAGTACTTC. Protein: CASSLQTTASYEQYF.

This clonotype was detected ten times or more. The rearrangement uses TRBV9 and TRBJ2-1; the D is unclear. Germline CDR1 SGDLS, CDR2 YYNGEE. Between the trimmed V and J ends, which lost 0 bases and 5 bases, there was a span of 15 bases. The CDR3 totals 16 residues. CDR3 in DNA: TGTGCCAGCAGCGTAGGGATGTTGGTAGTAGACAATGAGCAGTTCTTC. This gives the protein CASSVGMLVVDNEQFF.

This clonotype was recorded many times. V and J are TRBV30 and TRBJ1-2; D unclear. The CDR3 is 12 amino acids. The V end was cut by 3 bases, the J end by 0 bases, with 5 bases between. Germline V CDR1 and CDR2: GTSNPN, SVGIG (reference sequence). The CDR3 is CAWRPPNYGYTF. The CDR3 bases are TGTGCCTGGAGACCGCCTAACTATGGCTACACCTTC.

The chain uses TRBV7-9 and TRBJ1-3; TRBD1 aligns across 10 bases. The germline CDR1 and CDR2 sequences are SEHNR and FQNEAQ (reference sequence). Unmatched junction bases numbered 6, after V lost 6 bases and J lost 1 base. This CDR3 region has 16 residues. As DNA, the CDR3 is TGTGCCAGCAGAAAACCGGGACAGGGGTCTGGAAACACCATATATTTT. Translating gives CASRKPGQGSGNTIYF.

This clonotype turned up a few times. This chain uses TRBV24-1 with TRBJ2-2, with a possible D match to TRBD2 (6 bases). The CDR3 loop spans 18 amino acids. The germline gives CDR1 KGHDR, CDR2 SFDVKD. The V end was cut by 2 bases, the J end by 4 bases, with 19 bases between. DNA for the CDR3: TGTGCCACCAGTGATTCCCTCGGGGCTCACGGGGGCACCGGGGAGCTGTTTTTT. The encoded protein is CATSDSLGAHGGTGELFF.

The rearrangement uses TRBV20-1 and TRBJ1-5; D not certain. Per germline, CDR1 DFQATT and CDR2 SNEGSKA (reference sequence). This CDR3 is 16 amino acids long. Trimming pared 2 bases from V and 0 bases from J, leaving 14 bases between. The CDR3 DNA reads TGCAGTGCTAGACCGGGAGGTGGGTATAGCAATCAGCCCCAGCATTTT. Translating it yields CSARPGGGYSNQPQHF.

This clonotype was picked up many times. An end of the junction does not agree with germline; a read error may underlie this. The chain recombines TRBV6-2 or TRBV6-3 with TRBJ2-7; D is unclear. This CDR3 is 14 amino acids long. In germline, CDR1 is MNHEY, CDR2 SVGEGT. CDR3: CASSYSGFSHEQYF. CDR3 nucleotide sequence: TGTGCCAGCAGTTACTCCGGGTTCTCCCACGAGCAGTACTTC.

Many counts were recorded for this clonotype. The CDR3 spells CASSRGTAEAFF. The DNA of the CDR3 is TGTGCCAGCAGCCGGGGGACAGCTGAAGCTTTCTTT. This chain connects TRBV3-1 to TRBJ1-1, with 7 bases that match TRBD1. V trimming: 4 bases; J trimming: 6 bases; junction bases outside the gene matches: 2. The germline V gene has CDR1 LGHDT and CDR2 YNNKEL (reference sequence). The CDR3 is made up of 12 amino acids.

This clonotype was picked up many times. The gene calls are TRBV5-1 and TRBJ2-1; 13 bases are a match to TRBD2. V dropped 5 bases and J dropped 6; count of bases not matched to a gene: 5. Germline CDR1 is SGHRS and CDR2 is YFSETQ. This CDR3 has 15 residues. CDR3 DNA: TGCGCCAGCAGGGCACTAGCGGGAGGGGCCAATGAGCAGTTCTTC. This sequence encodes CASRALAGGANEQFF.